In this sample, the clone carrying this T cell receptor beta chain turned up a few times. Its antigen is still unknown. V lost 4 bases and J 2 bases, leaving 21 bases between the germline ends. Per the germline V gene, CDR1 is SGDLS and CDR2 is YYNGEE. The CDR3 covers 17 residues. The data are from a study of T cells in localized non-small cell lung cancer. Sequenced by immunoSEQ multiplex PCR; TCRdb stores in-frame clones only, minus some. The sample has 9,500 to 15,000 clones, over 70% seen once. Findings and limits, study-wide: Heterogeneity remains possible, as sequencing covered one tumor region only.

This receptor was taken from a male donor older than 55 with stage I lung adenocarcinoma. Sequencing was performed on peripheral blood, taken before any cancer treatment. The chain recombines TRBV9 with TRBJ1-1; tentative D call: TRBD1 (5 bases). The CDR3 DNA sequence: TGTGCCAGCAGCCCCCGCGGCACAGGCTTCGGTAACACTGAAGCTTTCTTT. Its protein is CASSPRGTGFGNTEAFF. Combining the CDR3 with reference TRBV9 and TRBJ1-1 gives the whole variable domain DSGVTQTPKHLITATGQRVTLRCSPRSGDLSVYWYQQSLDQGLQFLIQYYNGEERAKGNILERFSAQQFPDLHSELNLSSLELGDSALYFCASSPRGTGFGNTEAFFGQGTRLTVV.